One sample yielded the 7 T cell receptor beta chains listed below, sequenced in a study of CD8 T cells in ankylosing spondylitis. Antigens for these TCRs are unknown. TCRdb itself ran the 5' RACE reads through MiXCR, one entry per CDR3 protein. The table lists more than 600,000 distinct CDR3 sequences, 15% to 20% of them singletons, with 15% to 20% in the top ten. Study-level results: Fewer than ten highly homologous variants made up a TCR beta motif that seemed to typify ankylosing spondylitis blood.

The sequenced sample was blood, either unsorted or a sorted T cell fraction (not recorded which). The source of these receptors is a male donor with ankylosing spondylitis.

This clonotype was seen a handful of times. This chain uses TRBV20-1 with TRBJ2-1, with D tentatively TRBD2 (6 bases). Trimming took 1 base from V and 7 from J, leaving 17 bases between them. The CDR3 runs 15 residues. Germline V CDR1 and CDR2: DFQATT, SNEGSKA (reference sequence). In nucleotides, the CDR3 is TGCAGTGCTAGAGGGGGGGAGACTAGGAGGAATGAGCAGTTCTTC. Translated: CSARGGETRRNEQFF.

The sample holds one count of this clonotype. The rearrangement links TRBV6-1 to TRBJ1-1; 8 bases are shared with TRBD1. The CDR3 extends over 14 amino acids. In germline, CDR1 is MNHNS, CDR2 SASEGT. V gave up 3 bases and J gave up 1 base; unmatched junction bases: 1. CDR3 residues: CASSEDRANTEAFF. In nucleotides, the CDR3 is TGTGCCAGCAGTGAGGACAGGGCGAACACTGAAGCTTTCTTT.

This clonotype was detected only a few times. The rearrangement uses TRBV20-1 and TRBJ2-7, with 12 bases aligning to TRBD2. V trimming: 6 bases; J trimming: 3 bases; junction bases outside the gene matches: 9. CDR1 and CDR2 (germline): DFQATT, SNEGSKA (reference sequence). The CDR3 loop spans 15 amino acids. The CDR3 loop is CSADTGLAGHYEQYF. CDR3 in DNA: TGCAGTGCCGACACCGGACTAGCGGGACACTACGAGCAGTACTTC.

The chain recombines TRBV7-9 with TRBJ2-2; 8 nucleotides line up with TRBD1. V gave up 5 bases and J gave up 3 bases; unmatched junction bases: 8. The CDR3 runs 16 residues. Germline CDR1 is SEHNR and CDR2 is FQNEAQ (reference sequence). The CDR3 spells CASSNQDRADTGELFF. In nucleotides, the CDR3 is TGTGCCAGCAGCAATCAGGACAGGGCGGACACCGGGGAGCTGTTTTTT.

The chain uses TRBV5-6 and TRBJ2-2; D remains unclear. Trimming shortened V by 1 base and J by 0 bases, and 13 bases separated the two germline ends. The germline gives CDR1 SGHDT, CDR2 YYEEEE. The CDR3 is made up of 17 amino acids. CDR3: CASSLSGPAPNTGELFF. As DNA, the CDR3 is TGTGCCAGCAGCTTGTCTGGACCCGCCCCGAACACCGGGGAGCTGTTTTTT.

The rearrangement uses TRBV20-1 and TRBJ2-3; 7 bases are shared with TRBD1. Germline CDR1 reads DFQATT; CDR2 reads SNEGSKA (reference sequence). The CDR3 has 14 residues. The V and J ends lost 4 bases and 4 bases, in that order; junction bases with no gene match: 8. CDR3 protein: CSANSGQAADTQYF. The DNA of the CDR3 is TGCAGTGCTAATTCCGGACAGGCCGCAGATACGCAGTATTTT.

This clonotype was counted only a few times. The chain carries TRBV28 and TRBJ2-1, with TRBD1 identical over 9 bases. This CDR3 contains 14 residues. With V trimmed by 6 bases and J by 2 bases, 2 bases remained unmatched. Germline assignment: CDR1 MDHEN and CDR2 SYDVKM. CDR3 in amino acids: CASRGQGAYNEQFF. Written as DNA, the CDR3 is TGTGCCAGCAGGGGACAGGGAGCCTACAATGAGCAGTTCTTC.